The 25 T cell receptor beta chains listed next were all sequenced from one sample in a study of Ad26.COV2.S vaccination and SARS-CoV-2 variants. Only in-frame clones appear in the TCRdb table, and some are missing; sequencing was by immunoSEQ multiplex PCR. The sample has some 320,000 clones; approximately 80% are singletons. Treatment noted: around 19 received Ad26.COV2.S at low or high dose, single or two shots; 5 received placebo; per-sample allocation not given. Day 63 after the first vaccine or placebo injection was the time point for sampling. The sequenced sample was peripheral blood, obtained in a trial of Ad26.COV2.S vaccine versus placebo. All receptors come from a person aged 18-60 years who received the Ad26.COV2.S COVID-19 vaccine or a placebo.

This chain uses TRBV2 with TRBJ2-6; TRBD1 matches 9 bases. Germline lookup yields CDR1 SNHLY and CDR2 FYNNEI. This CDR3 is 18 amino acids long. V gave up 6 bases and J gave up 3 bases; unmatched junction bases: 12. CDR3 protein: CASRRYRGRFDGANVLTF. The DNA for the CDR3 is TGTGCCAGCAGACGTTACAGGGGGCGCTTCGATGGGGCCAACGTCCTGACTTTC.

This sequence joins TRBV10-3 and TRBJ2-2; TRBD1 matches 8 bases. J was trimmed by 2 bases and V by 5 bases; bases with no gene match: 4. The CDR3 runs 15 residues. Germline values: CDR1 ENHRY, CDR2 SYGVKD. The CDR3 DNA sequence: TGTGCCATCAGTCGGACAGGGCGAAACACCGGGGAGCTGTTTTTT. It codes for CAISRTGRNTGELFF.

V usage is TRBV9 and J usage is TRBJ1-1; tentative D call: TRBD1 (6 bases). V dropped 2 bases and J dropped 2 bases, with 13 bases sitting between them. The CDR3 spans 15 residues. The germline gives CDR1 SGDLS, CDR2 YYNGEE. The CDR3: CASSVIDRQNTEAFF. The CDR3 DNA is TGTGCCAGCAGCGTGATCGACAGGCAAAACACTGAAGCTTTCTTT.

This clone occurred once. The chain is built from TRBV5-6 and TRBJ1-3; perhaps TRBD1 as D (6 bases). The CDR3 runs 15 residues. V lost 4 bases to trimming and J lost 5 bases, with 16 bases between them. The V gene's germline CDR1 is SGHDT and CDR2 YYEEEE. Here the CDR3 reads CASSPGQVNRNTIYF. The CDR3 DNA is TGTGCCAGCAGCCCGGGACAAGTAAATAGAAACACCATATATTTT.

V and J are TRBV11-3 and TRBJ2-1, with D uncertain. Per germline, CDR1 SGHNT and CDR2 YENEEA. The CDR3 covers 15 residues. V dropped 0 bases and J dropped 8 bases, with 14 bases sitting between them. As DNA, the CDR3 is TGTGCCAGCAGCTTAGATCAAGGGCAGGCCCATGAGCAGTTCTTC. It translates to CASSLDQGQAHEQFF.

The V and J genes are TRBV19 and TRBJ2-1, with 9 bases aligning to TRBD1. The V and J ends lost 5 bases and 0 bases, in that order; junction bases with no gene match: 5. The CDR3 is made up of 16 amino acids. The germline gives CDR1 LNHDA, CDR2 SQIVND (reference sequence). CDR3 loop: CASSRGTGSSYNEQFF. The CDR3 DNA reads TGTGCCAGTAGTCGCGGGACAGGGTCCTCCTACAATGAGCAGTTCTTC.

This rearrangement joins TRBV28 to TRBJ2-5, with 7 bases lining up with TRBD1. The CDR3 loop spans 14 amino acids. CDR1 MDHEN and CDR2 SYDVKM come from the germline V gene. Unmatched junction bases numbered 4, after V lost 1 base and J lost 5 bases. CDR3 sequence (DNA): TGTGCCAGCAGTTTATCAGGGGGAGCGGAGACCCAGTACTTC. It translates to CASSLSGGAETQYF. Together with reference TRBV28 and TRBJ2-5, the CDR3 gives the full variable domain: DVKVTQSSRYLVKRTGEKVFLECVQDMDHENMFWYRQDPGLGLRLIYFSYDVKMKEKGDIPEGYSVSREKKERFSLILESASTNQTSMYLCASSLSGGAETQYFGPGTRLLVL.

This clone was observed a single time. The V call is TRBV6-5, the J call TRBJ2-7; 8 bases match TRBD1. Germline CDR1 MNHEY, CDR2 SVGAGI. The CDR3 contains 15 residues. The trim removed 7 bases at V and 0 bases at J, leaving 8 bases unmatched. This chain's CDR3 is CASNTVQGGSYEQYF. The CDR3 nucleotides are TGTGCCAGCAATACAGTACAGGGGGGCTCCTACGAGCAGTACTTC.

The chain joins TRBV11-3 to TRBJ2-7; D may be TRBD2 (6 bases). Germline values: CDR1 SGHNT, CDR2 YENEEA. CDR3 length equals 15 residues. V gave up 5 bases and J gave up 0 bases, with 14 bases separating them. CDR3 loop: CASSPRRGDSYEQYF. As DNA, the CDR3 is TGTGCCAGCAGCCCCAGGCGGGGCGACTCCTACGAGCAGTACTTC.

The CDR3 DNA reads as TGTGCCAGCAGCCATCGGGGGCTGGGCACAGATACGCAGTATTTT. Protein: CASSHRGLGTDTQYF. The chain links TRBV14 to TRBJ2-3; D is tentatively TRBD1 or TRBD2 (6 bases each). Trimming pared 3 bases from V and 1 base from J, leaving 11 bases between. Germline V lookup: CDR1 SGHDN, CDR2 FVKESK. This CDR3 comprises 15 residues.

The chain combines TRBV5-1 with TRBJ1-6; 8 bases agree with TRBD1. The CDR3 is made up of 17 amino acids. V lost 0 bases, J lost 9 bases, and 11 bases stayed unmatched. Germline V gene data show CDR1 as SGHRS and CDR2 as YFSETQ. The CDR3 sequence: CASSLGPRQGSGSPLHF. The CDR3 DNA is TGCGCCAGCAGCTTGGGCCCCCGACAGGGGAGCGGTTCACCCCTCCACTTT.

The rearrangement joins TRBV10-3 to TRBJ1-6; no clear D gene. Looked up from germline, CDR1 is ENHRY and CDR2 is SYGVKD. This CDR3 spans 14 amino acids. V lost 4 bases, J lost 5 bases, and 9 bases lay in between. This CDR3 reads CAISAEADNSPLHF. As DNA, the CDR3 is TGTGCCATCAGTGCGGAAGCGGATAATTCACCCCTCCACTTT.

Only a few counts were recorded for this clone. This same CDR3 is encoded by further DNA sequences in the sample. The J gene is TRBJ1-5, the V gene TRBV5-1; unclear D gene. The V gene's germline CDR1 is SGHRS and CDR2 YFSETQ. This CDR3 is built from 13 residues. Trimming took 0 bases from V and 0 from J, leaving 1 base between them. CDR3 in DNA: TGCGCCAGCAGCTTGGATAGCAATCAGCCCCAGCATTTT. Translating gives CASSLDSNQPQHF.

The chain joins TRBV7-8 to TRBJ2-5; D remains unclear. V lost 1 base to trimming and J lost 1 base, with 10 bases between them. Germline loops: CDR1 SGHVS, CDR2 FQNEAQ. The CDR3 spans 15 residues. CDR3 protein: CASSLEGRLQETQYF. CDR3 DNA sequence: TGTGCCAGCAGCTTAGAAGGACGGCTCCAAGAGACCCAGTACTTC.

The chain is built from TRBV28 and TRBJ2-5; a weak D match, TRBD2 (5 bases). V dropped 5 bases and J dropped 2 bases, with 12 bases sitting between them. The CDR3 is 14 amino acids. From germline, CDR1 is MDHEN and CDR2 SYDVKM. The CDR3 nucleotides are TGTGCCAGCAGTCCTGAGGGCGGACAAGAGACCCAGTACTTC. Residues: CASSPEGGQETQYF.

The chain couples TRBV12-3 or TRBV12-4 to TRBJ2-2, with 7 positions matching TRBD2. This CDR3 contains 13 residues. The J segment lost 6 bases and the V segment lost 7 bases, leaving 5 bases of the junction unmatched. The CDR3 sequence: CASTPGGAGELFF. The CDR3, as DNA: TGTGCCAGCACTCCTGGGGGGGCCGGGGAGCTGTTTTTT.

As DNA, the CDR3 is TGTGCCAGCTCACCCCCCGGCCTGGGGAGTCGCTACACCTTC. Protein sequence: CASSPPGLGSRYTF. The chain has TRBV18 and TRBJ1-2; no clear D. Trimming removed 3 bases from V and 9 bases from J, with 17 bases in between. The CDR3 loop spans 14 amino acids. Germline-derived CDR1 and CDR2 are KGHSH and LQKENI.

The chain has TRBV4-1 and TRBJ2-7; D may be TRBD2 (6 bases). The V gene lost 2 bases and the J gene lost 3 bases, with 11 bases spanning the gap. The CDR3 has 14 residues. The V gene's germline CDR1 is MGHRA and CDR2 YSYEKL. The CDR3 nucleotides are TGCGCCAGCAGCCAATTTCTGGAGGGCTACGAGCAGTACTTC. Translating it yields CASSQFLEGYEQYF.

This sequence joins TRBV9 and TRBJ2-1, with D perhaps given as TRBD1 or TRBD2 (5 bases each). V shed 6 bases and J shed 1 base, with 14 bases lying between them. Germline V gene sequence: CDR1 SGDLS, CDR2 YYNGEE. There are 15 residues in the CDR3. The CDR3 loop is CASTRGGRSYNEQFF. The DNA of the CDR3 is TGTGCCAGCACCCGTGGGGGAAGATCCTACAATGAGCAGTTCTTC.

DNA of the CDR3: TGTGCCAGCAGCCGCGGACAGGGGAAGGGGGAGACCCAGTACTTC. Residues: CASSRGQGKGETQYF. The V and J genes are TRBV14 and TRBJ2-5; TRBD1 aligns across 9 bases. The CDR3 runs 15 residues. The J segment lost 5 bases and the V segment lost 4 bases, leaving 8 bases of the junction unmatched. The germline V gene encodes CDR1 SGHDN and CDR2 FVKESK.

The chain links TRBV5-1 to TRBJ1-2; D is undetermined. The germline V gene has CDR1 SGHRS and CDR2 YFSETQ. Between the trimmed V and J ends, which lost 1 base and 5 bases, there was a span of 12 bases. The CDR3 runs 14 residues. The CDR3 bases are TGCGCCAGCAGCTTGACTTGGGCGGATTATGGCTACACCTTC. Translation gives CASSLTWADYGYTF.

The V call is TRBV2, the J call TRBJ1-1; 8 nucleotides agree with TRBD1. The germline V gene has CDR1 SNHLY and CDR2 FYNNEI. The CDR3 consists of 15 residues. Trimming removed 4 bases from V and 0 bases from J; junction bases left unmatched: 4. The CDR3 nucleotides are TGTGCCAGCAGTGGACAGGGGCGCCTGAACACTGAAGCTTTCTTT. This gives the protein CASSGQGRLNTEAFF. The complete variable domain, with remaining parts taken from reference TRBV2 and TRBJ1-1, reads EPEVTQTPSHQVTQMGQEVILRCVPISNHLYFYWYRQILGQKVEFLVSFYNNEISEKSEIFDDQFSVERPDGSNFTLKIRSTKLEDSAMYFCASSGQGRLNTEAFFGQGTRLTVV.

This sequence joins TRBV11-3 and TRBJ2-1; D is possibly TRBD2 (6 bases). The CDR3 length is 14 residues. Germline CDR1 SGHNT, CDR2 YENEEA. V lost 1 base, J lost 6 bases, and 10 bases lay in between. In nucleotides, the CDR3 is TGTGCCAGCAGCTTAGCTGCGGGGATCAATGAGCAGTTCTTC. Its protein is CASSLAAGINEQFF.

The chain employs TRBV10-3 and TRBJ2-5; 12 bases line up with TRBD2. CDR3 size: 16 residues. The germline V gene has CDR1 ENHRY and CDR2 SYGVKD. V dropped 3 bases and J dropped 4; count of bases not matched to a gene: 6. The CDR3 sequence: CAISDLTSGGSETQYF. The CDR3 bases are TGTGCCATCAGTGATCTGACTAGCGGGGGTTCAGAGACCCAGTACTTC.

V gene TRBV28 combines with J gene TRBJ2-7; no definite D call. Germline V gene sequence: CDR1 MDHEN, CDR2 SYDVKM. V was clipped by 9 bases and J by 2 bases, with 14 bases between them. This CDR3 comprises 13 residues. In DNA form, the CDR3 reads TGTGCCAGTTATACGGCCACTCCCTACGAGCAGTACTTC. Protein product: CASYTATPYEQYF.